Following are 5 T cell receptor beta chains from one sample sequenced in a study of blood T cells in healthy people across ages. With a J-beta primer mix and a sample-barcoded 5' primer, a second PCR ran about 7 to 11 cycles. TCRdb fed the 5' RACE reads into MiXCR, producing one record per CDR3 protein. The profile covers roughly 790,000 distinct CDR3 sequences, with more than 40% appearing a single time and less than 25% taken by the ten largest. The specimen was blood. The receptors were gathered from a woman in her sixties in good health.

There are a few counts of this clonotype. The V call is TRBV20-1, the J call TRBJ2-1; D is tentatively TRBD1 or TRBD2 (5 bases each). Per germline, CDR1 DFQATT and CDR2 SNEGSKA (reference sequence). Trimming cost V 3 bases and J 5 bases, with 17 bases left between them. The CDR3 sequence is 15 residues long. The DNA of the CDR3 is TGCAGTGCTAGCTTTGTCGGGGCCCGAGACAATGAGCAGTTCTTC. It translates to CSASFVGARDNEQFF.

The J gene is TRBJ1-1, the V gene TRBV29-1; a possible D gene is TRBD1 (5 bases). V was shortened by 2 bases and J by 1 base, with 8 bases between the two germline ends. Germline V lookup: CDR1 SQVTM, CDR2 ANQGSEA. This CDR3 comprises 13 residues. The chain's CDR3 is CSVETTENTEAFF. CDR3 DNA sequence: TGCAGCGTTGAAACGACAGAGAACACTGAAGCTTTCTTT.

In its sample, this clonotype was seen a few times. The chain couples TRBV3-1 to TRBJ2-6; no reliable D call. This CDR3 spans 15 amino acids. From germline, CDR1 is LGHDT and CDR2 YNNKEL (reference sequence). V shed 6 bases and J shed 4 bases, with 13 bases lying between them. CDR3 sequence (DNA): TGTGCCAGCAGTCTGGTCTCCGGGGGGGCCAACGTCCTGACTTTC. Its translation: CASSLVSGGANVLTF. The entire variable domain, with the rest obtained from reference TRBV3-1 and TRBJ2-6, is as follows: DTAVSQTPKYLVTQMGNDKSIKCEQNLGHDTMYWYKQDSKKFLKIMFSYNNKELIINETVPNRFSPKSPDKAHLNLHINSLELGDSAVYFCASSLVSGGANVLTFGAGSRLTVL.

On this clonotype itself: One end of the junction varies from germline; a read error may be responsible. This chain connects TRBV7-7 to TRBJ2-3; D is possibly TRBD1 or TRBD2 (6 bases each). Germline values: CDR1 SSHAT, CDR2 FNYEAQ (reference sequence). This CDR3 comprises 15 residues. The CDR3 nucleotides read TGTGCTAGCAGCTTAGACCGGGGGACAAAGGATACGCAGTATTTT. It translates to CASSLDRGTKDTQYF. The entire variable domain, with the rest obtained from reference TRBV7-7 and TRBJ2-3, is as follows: GAGVSQSPRYKVTKRGQDVTLRCDPISSHATLYWYQQALGQGPEFLTYFNYEAQPDKSGLPSDRFSAERPEGSISTLTIQRTEQRDSAMYRCASSLDRGTKDTQYFGPGTRLTVL.

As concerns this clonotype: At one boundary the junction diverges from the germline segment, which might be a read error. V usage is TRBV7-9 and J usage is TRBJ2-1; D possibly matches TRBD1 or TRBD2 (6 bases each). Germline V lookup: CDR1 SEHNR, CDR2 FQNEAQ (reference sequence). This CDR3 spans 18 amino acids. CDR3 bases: TGTGCCGGCAGCCAGACCGGAGGGACGGACAGTGCCGGTGATGAGCAGTTCTTC. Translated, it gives CAGSQTGGTDSAGDEQFF.